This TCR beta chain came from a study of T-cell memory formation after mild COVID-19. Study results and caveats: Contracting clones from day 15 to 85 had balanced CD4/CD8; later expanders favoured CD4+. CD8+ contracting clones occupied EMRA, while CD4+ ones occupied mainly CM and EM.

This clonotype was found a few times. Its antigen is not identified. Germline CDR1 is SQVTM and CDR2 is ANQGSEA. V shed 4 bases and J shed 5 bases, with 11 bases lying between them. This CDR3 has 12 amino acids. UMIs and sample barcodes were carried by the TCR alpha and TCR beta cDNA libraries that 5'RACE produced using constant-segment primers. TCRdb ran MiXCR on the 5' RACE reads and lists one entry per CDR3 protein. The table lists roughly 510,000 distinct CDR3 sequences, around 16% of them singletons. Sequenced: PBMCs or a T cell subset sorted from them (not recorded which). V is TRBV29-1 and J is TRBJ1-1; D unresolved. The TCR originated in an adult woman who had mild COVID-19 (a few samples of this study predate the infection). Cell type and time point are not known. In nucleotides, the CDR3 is TGCAGCGTTGCCGGGGAGTATACTGAAGCTTTCTTT. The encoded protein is CSVAGEYTEAFF.